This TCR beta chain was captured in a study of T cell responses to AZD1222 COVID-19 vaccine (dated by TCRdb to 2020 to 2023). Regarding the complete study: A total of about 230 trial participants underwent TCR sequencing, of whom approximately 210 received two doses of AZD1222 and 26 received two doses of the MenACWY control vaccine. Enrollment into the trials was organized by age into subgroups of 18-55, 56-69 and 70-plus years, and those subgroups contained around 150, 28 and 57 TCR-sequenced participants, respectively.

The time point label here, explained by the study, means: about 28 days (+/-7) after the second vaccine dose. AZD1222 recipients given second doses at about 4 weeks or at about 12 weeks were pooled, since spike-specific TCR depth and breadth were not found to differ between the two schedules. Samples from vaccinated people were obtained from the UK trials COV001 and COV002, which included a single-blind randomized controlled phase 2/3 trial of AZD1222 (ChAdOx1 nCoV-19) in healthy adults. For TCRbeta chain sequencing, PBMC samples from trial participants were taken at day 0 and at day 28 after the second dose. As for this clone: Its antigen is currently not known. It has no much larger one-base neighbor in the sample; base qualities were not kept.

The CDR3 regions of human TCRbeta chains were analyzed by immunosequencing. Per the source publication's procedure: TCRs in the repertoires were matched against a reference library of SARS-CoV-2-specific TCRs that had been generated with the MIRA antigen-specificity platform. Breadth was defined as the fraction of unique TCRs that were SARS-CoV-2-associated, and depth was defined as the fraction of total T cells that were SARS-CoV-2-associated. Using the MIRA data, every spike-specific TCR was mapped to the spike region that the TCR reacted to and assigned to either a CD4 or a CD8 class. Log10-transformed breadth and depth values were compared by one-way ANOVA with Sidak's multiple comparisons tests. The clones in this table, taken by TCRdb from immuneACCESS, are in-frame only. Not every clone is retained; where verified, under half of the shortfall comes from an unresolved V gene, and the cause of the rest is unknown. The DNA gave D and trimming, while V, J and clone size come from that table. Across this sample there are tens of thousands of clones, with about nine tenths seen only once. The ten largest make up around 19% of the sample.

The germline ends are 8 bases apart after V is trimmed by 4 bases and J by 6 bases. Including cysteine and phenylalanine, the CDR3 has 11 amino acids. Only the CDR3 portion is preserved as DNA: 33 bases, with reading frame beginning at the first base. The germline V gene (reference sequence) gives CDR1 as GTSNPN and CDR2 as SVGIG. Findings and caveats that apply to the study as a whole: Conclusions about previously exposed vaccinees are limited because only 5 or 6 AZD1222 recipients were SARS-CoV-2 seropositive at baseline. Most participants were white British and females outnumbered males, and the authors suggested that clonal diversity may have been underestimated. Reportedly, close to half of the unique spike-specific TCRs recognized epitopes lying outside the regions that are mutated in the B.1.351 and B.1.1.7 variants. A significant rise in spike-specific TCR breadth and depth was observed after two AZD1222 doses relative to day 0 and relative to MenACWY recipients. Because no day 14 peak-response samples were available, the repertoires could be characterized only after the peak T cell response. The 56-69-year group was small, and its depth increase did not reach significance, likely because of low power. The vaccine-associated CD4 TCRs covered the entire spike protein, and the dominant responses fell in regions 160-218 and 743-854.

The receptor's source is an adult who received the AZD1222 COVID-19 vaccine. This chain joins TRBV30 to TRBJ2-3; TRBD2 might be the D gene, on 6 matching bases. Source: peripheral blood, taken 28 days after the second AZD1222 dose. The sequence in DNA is TGTGCCTGGAAACGGGGGGATACGCAGTATTTT. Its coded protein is CAWKRGDTQYF. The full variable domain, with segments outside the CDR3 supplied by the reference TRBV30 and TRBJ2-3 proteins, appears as SQTIHQWPATLVQPVGSPLSLECTVEGTSNPNLYWYRQAAGRGLQLLFYSVGIGQISSEVPQNLSASRPQDRQFILSSKKLLLSDSGFYLCAWKRGDTQYFGPGTRLTVL.